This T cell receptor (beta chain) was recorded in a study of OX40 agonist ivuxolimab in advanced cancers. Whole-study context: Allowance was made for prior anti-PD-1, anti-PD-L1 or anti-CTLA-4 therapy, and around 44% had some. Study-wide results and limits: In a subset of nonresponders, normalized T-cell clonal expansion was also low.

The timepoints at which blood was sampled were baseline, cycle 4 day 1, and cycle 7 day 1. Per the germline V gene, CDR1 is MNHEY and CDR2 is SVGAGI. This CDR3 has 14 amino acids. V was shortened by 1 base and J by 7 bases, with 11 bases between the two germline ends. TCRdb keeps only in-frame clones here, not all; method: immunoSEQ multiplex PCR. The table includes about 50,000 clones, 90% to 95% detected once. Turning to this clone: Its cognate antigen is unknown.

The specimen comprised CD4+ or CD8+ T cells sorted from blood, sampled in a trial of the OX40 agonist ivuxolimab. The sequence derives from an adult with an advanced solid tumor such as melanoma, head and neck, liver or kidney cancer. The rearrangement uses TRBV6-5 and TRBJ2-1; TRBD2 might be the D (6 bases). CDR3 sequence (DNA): TGTGCCAGCAGTTACTTATCGACTAGTAATGAGCAGTTCTTC. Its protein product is CASSYLSTSNEQFF.